Presented here are 26 T cell receptor beta chains from one specimen sequenced in a study of early T cells in non-severe SARS-CoV-2 infection. TCRdb independently ran MiXCR on the 5' RACE reads; one entry per CDR3 protein. This sample has approximately 76,000 distinct CDR3 sequences, with 10% to 12% found just once. The specimen sequenced was whole blood. The receptors were gathered from an adult who was a healthcare worker with PCR-confirmed SARS-CoV-2 infection or an uninfected control (not recorded which).

This clonotype was seen a handful of times. This chain uses TRBV19 with TRBJ2-6, with D possibly called TRBD1 or TRBD2 (6 bases each). Germline loops: CDR1 LNHDA, CDR2 SQIVND (reference sequence). The length of the CDR3 is 22 residues. V lost 6 bases, J lost 3 bases, and 33 bases lay in between. CDR3 in amino acids: CASSISWGAVSIHSFGANVLTF. CDR3 bases: TGTGCCAGTAGCATCTCCTGGGGGGCGGTCTCCATCCACTCTTTTGGGGCCAACGTCCTGACTTTC.

Ten or more counts support this clonotype. The V call is TRBV2, the J call TRBJ2-7, with 8 bases matching TRBD2. From germline, CDR1 is SNHLY and CDR2 FYNNEI. The ends lost 8 bases at V and 2 bases at J; junction bases unmatched: 5. The CDR3 has 13 amino acids. The CDR3 DNA is TGTGCCAGCCGATTAGCGGGGACCTACGAGCAGTACTTC. This encodes CASRLAGTYEQYF.

This chain links TRBV9 with TRBJ1-2; D is ambiguous. The V gene's germline CDR1 is SGDLS and CDR2 YYNGEE. This CDR3 spans 17 amino acids. The ends were cut back, 0 bases at V and 2 bases at J, with 17 bases in the middle. CDR3 nucleotide sequence: TGTGCCAGCAGCGTAGGTTACCGGCAGACCCTAAACTATGGCTACACCTTC. Its protein product is CASSVGYRQTLNYGYTF.

This clonotype has at least ten counts. CDR3 sequence: CASSYGVSPPETQYF. Here the CDR3 DNA reads TGTGCCAGCAGTTACGGGGTCAGTCCTCCGGAGACCCAGTACTTC. The chain employs TRBV6-6 and TRBJ2-5; D is undetermined. The length of the CDR3 is 15 residues. Trimming took 2 bases from V and 5 from J, leaving 15 bases between them. CDR1 MNHNY and CDR2 SVGAGI come from the germline V gene (reference sequence).

The genes are TRBV4-3 and TRBJ2-1; TRBD2 matches at 10 bases. The germline V gene has CDR1 LGHNA and CDR2 YSLEER. The length of the CDR3 is 15 residues. V lost 4 bases, J lost 8 bases, and 8 bases stayed unmatched. CDR3 sequence reads: CASSLRLAGVDEQFF. CDR3 coding DNA: TGCGCCAGCAGCCTTAGGCTAGCGGGGGTCGATGAGCAGTTCTTC.

The sample holds many counts of this clonotype. V is TRBV19 and J is TRBJ2-7; 9 positions match TRBD1. The CDR3 contains 14 residues. Looked up from germline, CDR1 is LNHDA and CDR2 is SQIVND (reference sequence). V shed 5 bases, J shed 3 bases, and the junction held 5 bases outside the gene matches. CDR3 protein: CASSPRTGDYEQYF. The CDR3 bases are TGTGCCAGTAGTCCCCGGACAGGGGACTACGAGCAGTACTTC.

The chain employs TRBV29-1 and TRBJ2-7; 7 nucleotides line up with TRBD2. The CDR3 is made up of 13 amino acids. Germline lookup yields CDR1 SQVTM and CDR2 ANQGSEA. V lost 3 bases, J lost 1 base, and 3 bases stayed unmatched. CDR3 sequence reads: CSVELAASYEQYF. The CDR3 DNA reads as TGCAGCGTTGAGCTAGCGGCTTCCTACGAGCAGTACTTC.

The chain carries TRBV11-2 and TRBJ2-5; 10 bases fit TRBD2. Germline assignment: CDR1 SGHAT and CDR2 FQNNGV. V lost 1 base and J lost 5; bases outside the gene matches: 10. The CDR3 is made up of 17 amino acids. The CDR3 loop is CASSLAPSGGLLETQYF. CDR3 DNA: TGTGCCAGCAGCTTAGCCCCTAGCGGGGGACTTTTGGAGACCCAGTACTTC.

This clonotype appeared many times. V usage is TRBV10-3 and J usage is TRBJ2-5; 10 nucleotides line up with TRBD1. CDR1 ENHRY and CDR2 SYGVKD come from the germline V gene. The V gene end was trimmed by 7 bases and the J gene end by 2 bases; junction bases not matched to a gene: 4. This CDR3 comprises 14 residues. Here the CDR3 DNA reads TGTGCCATCAACCCGGGACAGGGGCAAGAGACCCAGTACTTC. It encodes CAINPGQGQETQYF.

This clonotype showed up just a few times. The rearrangement joins TRBV7-9 to TRBJ2-1; 7 bases map to TRBD1. After removal of 5 bases from V and 6 bases from J, the junction contained 4 bases not matched to a gene. The CDR3 is 13 residues long. The germline V gene encodes CDR1 SEHNR and CDR2 FQNEAQ (reference sequence). CDR3 DNA sequence: TGTGCCAGCAGCGCCACAGGGGTCAATGAGCAGTTCTTC. Its translation: CASSATGVNEQFF.

About this clonotype itself: This may arise from a read error, as a much more abundant clone is one base away. The V call is TRBV5-6, the J call TRBJ1-1, with TRBD1 matching 7 bases. V shed 5 bases, J shed 3 bases, and the junction held 16 bases outside the gene matches. The germline V gene encodes CDR1 SGHDT and CDR2 YYEEEE. CDR3 length: 17 amino acids. The CDR3 DNA follows: TGTGCCAGCAGTTTGCAGAAAGGGGGCGTGTCGGACACTGAAGCTTTCTTT. Its protein is CASSLQKGGVSDTEAFF.

The gene calls are TRBV5-6 and TRBJ1-1; no clear D. Trimming cost V 0 bases and J 0 bases, with 9 bases left between them. Germline V gene lookup returns CDR1 SGHDT and CDR2 YYEEEE. The CDR3 contains 15 residues. CDR3 sequence: CASSLVGSMNTEAFF. CDR3 coding DNA: TGTGCCAGCAGCTTGGTGGGCTCTATGAACACTGAAGCTTTCTTT.

The chain uses TRBV20-1 and TRBJ1-2; D uncertain. The germline V gene encodes CDR1 DFQATT and CDR2 SNEGSKA (reference sequence). Trimming cost V 3 bases and J 2 bases, with 7 bases left between them. The CDR3 covers 12 residues. The chain's CDR3 is CSASPPNYGYTF. Written as DNA, the CDR3 is TGCAGTGCTAGCCCCCCAAACTATGGCTACACCTTC.

This clonotype was detected a few times. The CDR3 DNA sequence: TGTGCTAGTGGTTTGGGTGTAGGCAGGGGGTACAATGAGCAGTTCTTC. Translated: CASGLGVGRGYNEQFF. The V gene is TRBV12-5, the J gene TRBJ2-1, with 7 nucleotides matching TRBD1. J was trimmed by 4 bases and V by 1 base; bases with no gene match: 7. Germline V gene data show CDR1 as LGHNT and CDR2 as FRNRAP. The CDR3 totals 16 residues.

This clonotype was counted only a few times. The chain joins TRBV2 to TRBJ1-2; D remains unclear. Germline CDR1 is SNHLY and CDR2 is FYNNEI. CDR3 size: 15 residues. Trimming removed 6 bases at V and 2 bases at J, with 16 bases between. The CDR3 DNA reads as TGTGCCAGCAGCCCCACCATCGCCCTAAACTATGGCTACACCTTC. It yields the protein CASSPTIALNYGYTF.

In DNA, the CDR3 is TGTGCCAGCAGGCCGGACAGGGCTCGCTCCTACGAGCAGTACTTC. Protein product: CASRPDRARSYEQYF. The V and J genes are TRBV6-5 and TRBJ2-7; 8 bases map to TRBD1. Germline CDR1 reads MNHEY; CDR2 reads SVGAGI. The CDR3 spans 15 residues. Germline trimming cut 6 bases from V and 0 bases from J; bases unmatched to any gene: 7.

V gene TRBV20-1 combines with J gene TRBJ2-5, with 8 bases matching TRBD2. The V gene's germline CDR1 is DFQATT and CDR2 SNEGSKA (reference sequence). The CDR3 loop spans 16 amino acids. The J segment lost 0 bases and the V segment lost 0 bases, leaving 6 bases of the junction unmatched. The CDR3, as DNA: TGCAGTGCTAGAGATCGGGGGGGCGGGTACCAAGAGACCCAGTACTTC. Translated, it gives CSARDRGGGYQETQYF.

This clonotype was counted ten times or more. V gene TRBV2 combines with J gene TRBJ2-1; 14 bases fit TRBD2. The CDR3 length is 17 residues. Germline V gene sequence: CDR1 SNHLY, CDR2 FYNNEI. V gave up 7 bases and J gave up 8 bases; unmatched junction bases: 13. In DNA, the CDR3 is TGTGCCAGCACCGCAAGGACTAGCGGGGGGCCAAGGGATGAGCAGTTCTTC. Translated: CASTARTSGGPRDEQFF.

This clonotype was found a few times. This chain links TRBV5-6 with TRBJ1-6; D gene unclear. This CDR3 has 12 residues. The germline CDR1 and CDR2 sequences are SGHDT and YYEEEE. Trimming cost V 3 bases and J 12 bases, with 10 bases left between them. The DNA for the CDR3 is TGTGCCAGCAGCTGGGGTGTGGGACCCCTCCACTTT. It specifies CASSWGVGPLHF.

Only a few counts were recorded for this clonotype. The chain combines TRBV10-3 with TRBJ1-5, with 7 bases identical to TRBD1. The V segment lost 8 bases and the J segment 7 bases; nucleotides outside the gene matches: 11. The germline V gene encodes CDR1 ENHRY and CDR2 SYGVKD. The CDR3 spans 14 residues. The CDR3 reads CAIGQGGAGQPQHF. CDR3 nucleotide sequence: TGTGCCATCGGACAAGGGGGCGCGGGGCAGCCCCAGCATTTT.

The chain uses TRBV5-3 and TRBJ2-5; 12 bases map to TRBD1. TRBV5-3 is noted as an ORF with a role that remains uncertain. CDR3 length: 15 residues. J lost 7 bases, V lost 3 bases, and 7 bases had no gene match. The CDR3 reads CARSSRDRGHGTQYF. The DNA for the CDR3 is TGTGCCAGAAGCTCTCGGGACAGGGGGCATGGGACCCAGTACTTC.

V and J are TRBV4-2 and TRBJ2-4, with unresolved D. CDR1 and CDR2 (germline): LGHNA, YNFKEQ. The CDR3 is 14 amino acids. The ends were cut back, 0 bases at V and 0 bases at J, with 3 bases in the middle. CDR3 coding DNA: TGTGCCAGCAGCCAAGAAGGAGCCAAAAACATTCAGTACTTC. It is translated as CASSQEGAKNIQYF.

This clonotype came up many times. CDR3 sequence reads: CASSPEASRYYTF. The DNA for the CDR3 is TGTGCCAGCTCACCAGAGGCAAGCAGGTACTACACCTTC. The chain employs TRBV18 and TRBJ1-2; D gene unclear. CDR1 and CDR2 from the germline V gene are KGHSH and LQKENI. V lost 2 bases and J lost 10, with 14 bases in between. The CDR3 runs to 13 residues.

The chain uses TRBV27 and TRBJ1-1; D not resolved. Germline-derived CDR1 and CDR2 are MNHEY and SMNVEV (reference sequence). CDR3 size: 14 residues. Trimming left V 2 bases short and J 1 base short, with 8 bases between. CDR3 in DNA: TGTGCCAGCAGTTTACAAGTGGAGAACACTGAAGCTTTCTTT. It codes for CASSLQVENTEAFF.

This clonotype appeared many times. V and J are TRBV28 and TRBJ2-4; 7 bases agree with TRBD2. Germline CDR1 reads MDHEN; CDR2 reads SYDVKM. Trimming at V came to 3 bases and at J to 0 bases, leaving 5 bases not matched to a gene. The CDR3 consists of 16 residues. The chain's CDR3 is CASSFWGGVAKNIQYF. The CDR3 DNA is TGTGCCAGCAGTTTTTGGGGGGGGGTAGCCAAAAACATTCAGTACTTC.

This clonotype occurred a few times. This chain links TRBV25-1 with TRBJ2-7; perhaps TRBD1 as D (6 bases). V was pared by 5 bases and J by 4 bases, with 15 bases between. Germline CDR1 and CDR2: MGHDK and SYGVNS. CDR3 size: 14 residues. CDR3 in amino acids: CASSRSDRTYEQYF. CDR3 in DNA: TGTGCCAGCAGTAGATCGGACAGAACGTACGAGCAGTACTTC.